This T cell receptor (beta chain) was sequenced during a study of molecular identifiers for immune sequencing clone quantification. This clonotype was observed a single time. Its antigen remains unidentified. Possible read error: a much larger clone is one base away. Libraries of bulk TCR were made by previously described methods (with listed TCR primers). Via MiXCR, TCRdb re-called the PCR reads, giving one row per CDR3 protein. The sample holds about half a million distinct CDR3 sequences, 25% seen once. The CDR3 runs to 15 residues. Germline CDR1 reads MGHDK; CDR2 reads SYGVNS. Study-level findings and limits: With a barcode shared among identical TCR molecules, highly expanded clone sizes could be underestimated.

Material: naive CD8+ T cells from blood, with Jurkat cell RNA spiked in. Documented subset: FACS-sorted CD8+CD4-CCR7+CD45RA+ naive T cells. The chain links TRBV25-1 to TRBJ2-7, with 10 positions matching TRBD2. The J call may be wrong; the DNA end is better matched by TRBJ2-1. The source of this sequence is a human donor in good health. Some libraries in this study had Jurkat cell RNA spiked in. CDR3: CASSEYTSGIYEQFF. The CDR3 region has the DNA TGTGCCAGCAGTGAATATACTAGCGGGATCTACGAGCAGTTCTTC.